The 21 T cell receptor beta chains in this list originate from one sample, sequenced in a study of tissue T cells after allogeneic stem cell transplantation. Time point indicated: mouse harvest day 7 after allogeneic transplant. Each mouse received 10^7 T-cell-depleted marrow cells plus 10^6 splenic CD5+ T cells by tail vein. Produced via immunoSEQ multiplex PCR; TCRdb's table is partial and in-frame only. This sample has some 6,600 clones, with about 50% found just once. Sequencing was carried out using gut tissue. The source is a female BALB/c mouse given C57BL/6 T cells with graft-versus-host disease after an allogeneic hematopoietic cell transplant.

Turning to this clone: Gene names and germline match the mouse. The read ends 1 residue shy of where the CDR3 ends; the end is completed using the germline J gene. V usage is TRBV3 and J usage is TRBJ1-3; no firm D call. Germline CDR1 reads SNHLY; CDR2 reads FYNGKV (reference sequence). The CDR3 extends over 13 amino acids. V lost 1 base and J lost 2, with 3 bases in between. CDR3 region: CASSLGAGNTLYF. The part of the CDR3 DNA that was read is TGTGCCAGCAGCTTAGGGGCTGGAAATACGCTCTAT.

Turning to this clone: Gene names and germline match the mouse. CDR3 DNA, as far as it was read: TGTGCAAGCAGCTGGGGGGGGGACACCCAGTAC. It yields the protein CASSWGGDTQY. The full CDR3 protein is CASSWGGDTQYF. This chain connects TRBV16 to TRBJ2-5; 7 bases align to TRBD2. The CDR3 extends 1 residue past the end of the read, so its final part is completed from the germline J gene. The germline gives CDR1 SGHSA, CDR2 FRNQAP. CDR3 size: 12 residues. With V trimmed by 4 bases and J by 6 bases, 1 base remained unmatched.

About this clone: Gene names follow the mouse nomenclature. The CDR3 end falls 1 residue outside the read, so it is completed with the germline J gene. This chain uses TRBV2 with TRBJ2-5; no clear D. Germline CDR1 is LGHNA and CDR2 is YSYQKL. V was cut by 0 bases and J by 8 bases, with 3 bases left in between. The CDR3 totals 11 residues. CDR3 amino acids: CASSQDATQYF. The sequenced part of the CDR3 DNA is TGTGCCAGCAGCCAAGATGCCACCCAGTAC.

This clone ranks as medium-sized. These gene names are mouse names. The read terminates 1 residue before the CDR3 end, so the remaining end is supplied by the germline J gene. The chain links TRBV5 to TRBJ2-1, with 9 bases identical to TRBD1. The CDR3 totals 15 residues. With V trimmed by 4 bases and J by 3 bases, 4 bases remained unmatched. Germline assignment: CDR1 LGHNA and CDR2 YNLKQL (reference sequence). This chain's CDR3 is CASSLPGQGYAEQFF. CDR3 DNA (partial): TGTGCCAGCAGCCTCCCGGGACAGGGCTATGCTGAGCAGTTC.

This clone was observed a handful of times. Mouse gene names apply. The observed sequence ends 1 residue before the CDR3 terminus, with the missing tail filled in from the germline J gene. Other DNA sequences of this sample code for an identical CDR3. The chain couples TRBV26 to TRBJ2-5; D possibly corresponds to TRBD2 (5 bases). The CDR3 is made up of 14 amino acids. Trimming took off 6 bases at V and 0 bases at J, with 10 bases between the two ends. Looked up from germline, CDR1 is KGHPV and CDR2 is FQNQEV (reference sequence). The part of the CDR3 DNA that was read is TGTGCCAGCAGCCTGGGCTTTAACCAAGACACCCAGTAC. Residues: CASSLGFNQDTQY. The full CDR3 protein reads CASSLGFNQDTQYF.

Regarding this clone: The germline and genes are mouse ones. Incomplete CDR3 DNA: TGTGCCAGCTCTCTCCTGGGGGGGCGCTGGGCAGAAACGCTGTAT. Translating it yields CASSLLGGRWAETLY. The whole CDR3 sequence is CASSLLGGRWAETLYF. The V gene is TRBV12-1, the J gene TRBJ2-3; 10 bases match TRBD2. The CDR3 goes on 1 residue after the read ends, and that part is filled in from the germline J gene. V lost 0 bases to trimming and J lost 3 bases; unmatched junction nucleotides: 5. From germline, CDR1 is SGHSN and CDR2 HYEKVE. The CDR3 sequence is 16 residues long.

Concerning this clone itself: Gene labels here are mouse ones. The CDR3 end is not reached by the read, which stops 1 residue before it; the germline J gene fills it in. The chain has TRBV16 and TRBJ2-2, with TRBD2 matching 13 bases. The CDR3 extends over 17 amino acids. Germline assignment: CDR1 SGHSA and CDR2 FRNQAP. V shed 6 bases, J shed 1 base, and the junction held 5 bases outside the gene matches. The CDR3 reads CASSPGTGGVNTGQLYF. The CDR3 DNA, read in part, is TGTGCAAGCAGTCCTGGGACTGGGGGGGTAAACACCGGGCAGCTCTAC.

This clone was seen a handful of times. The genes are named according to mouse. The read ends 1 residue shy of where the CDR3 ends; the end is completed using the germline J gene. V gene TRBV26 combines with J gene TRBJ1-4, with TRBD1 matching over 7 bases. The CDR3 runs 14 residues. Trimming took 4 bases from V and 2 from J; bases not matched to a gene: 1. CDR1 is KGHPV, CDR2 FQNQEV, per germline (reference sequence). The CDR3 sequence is CASSRQGSNERLFF. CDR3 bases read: TGTGCCAGCAGTCGACAGGGATCCAACGAAAGATTATTT.

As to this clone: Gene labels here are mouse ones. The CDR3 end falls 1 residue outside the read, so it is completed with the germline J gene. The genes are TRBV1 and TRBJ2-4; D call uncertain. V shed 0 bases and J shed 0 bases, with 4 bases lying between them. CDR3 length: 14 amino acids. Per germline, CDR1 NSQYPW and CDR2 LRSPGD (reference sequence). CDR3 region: CTCSAEGSQNTLYF. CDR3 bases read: TGCACCTGCAGTGCAGAGGGAAGTCAAAACACCTTGTAC. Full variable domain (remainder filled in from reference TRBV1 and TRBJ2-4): VTLLEQNPRWRLVPRGQAVNLRCILKNSQYPWMSWYQQDLQKQLQWLFTLRSPGDKEVKSLPGADYLATRVTDTELRLQVANMSQGRTLYCTCSAEGSQNTLYFGAGTRLSVL.

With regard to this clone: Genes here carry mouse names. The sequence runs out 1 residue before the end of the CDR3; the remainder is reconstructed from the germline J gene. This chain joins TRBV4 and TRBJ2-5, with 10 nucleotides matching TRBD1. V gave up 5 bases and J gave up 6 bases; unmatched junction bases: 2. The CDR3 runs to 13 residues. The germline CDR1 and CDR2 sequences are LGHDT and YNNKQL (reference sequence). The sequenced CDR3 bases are TGTGCCAGCAGCCAGGGACAGGGGGACACCCAGTAC. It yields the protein CASSQGQGDTQY. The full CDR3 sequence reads CASSQGQGDTQYF.

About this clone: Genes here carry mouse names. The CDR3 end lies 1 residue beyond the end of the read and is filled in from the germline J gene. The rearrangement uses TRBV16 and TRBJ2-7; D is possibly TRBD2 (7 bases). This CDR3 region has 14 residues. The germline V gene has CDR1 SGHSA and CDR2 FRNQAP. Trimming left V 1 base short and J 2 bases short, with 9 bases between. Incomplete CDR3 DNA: TGTGCAAGCAGCTTAGCGGGGGGCCCCTATGAACAGTAC. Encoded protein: CASSLAGGPYEQY. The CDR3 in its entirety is CASSLAGGPYEQYF.

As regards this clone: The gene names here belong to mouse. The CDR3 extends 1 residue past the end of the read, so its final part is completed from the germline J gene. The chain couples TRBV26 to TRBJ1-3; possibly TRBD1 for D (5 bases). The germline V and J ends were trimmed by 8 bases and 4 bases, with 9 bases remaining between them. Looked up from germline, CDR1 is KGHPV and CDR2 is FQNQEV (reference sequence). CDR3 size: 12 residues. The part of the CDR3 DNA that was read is TGTGCCAGCGGGGGGGTCGGAAATACGCTCTAT. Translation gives CASGGVGNTLY. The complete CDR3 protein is CASGGVGNTLYF.

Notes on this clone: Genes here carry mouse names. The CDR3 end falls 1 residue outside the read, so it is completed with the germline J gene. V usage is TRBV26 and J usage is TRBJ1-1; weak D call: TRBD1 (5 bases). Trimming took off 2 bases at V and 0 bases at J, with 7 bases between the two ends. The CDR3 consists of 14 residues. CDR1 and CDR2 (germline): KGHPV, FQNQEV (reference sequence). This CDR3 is CASSLGHSNTEVFF. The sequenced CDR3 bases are TGTGCCAGCAGTCTGGGACACTCAAACACAGAAGTCTTC.

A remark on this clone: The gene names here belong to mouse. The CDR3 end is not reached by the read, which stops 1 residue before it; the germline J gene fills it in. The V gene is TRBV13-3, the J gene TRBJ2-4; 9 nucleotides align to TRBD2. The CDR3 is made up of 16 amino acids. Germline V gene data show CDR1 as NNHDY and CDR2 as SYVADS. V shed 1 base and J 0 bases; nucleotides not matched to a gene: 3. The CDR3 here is CASSDPWGGSQNTLYF. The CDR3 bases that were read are TGTGCCAGCAGTGATCCCTGGGGGGGGAGTCAAAACACCTTGTAC.

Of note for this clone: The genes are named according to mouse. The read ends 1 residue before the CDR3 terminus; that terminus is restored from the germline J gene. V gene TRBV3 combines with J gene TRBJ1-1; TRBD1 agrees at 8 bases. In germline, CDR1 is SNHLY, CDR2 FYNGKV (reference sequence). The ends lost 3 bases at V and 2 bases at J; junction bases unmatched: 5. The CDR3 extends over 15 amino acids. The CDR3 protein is CASSLAGGPNTEVFF. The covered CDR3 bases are TGTGCCAGCAGCTTGGCAGGGGGCCCCAACACAGAAGTCTTC.

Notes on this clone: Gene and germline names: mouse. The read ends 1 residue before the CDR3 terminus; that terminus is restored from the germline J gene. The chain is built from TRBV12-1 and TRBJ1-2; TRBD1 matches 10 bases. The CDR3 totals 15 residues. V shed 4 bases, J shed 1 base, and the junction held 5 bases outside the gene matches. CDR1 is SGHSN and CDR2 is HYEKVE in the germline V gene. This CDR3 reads CASSLGTGVNSDYTF. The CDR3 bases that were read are TGTGCCAGCTCCCTCGGGACAGGGGTAAACTCCGACTACACC.

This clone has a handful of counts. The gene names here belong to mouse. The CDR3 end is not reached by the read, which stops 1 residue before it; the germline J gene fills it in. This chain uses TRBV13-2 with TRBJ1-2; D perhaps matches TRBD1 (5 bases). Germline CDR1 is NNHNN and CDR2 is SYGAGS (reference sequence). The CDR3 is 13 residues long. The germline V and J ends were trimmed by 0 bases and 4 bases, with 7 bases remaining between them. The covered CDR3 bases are TGTGCCAGCGGTGATGCTAGGGGCTCCGACTACACC. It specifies CASGDARGSDYT. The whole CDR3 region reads CASGDARGSDYTF.

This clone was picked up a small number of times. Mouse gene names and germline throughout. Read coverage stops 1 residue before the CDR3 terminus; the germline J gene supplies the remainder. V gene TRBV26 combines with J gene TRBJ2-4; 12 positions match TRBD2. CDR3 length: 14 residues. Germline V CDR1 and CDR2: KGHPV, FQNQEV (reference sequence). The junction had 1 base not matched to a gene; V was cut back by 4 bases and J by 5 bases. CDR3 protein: CASSPDWGGNTLYF. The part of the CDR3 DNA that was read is TGTGCCAGCAGTCCGGACTGGGGGGGAAACACCTTGTAC.

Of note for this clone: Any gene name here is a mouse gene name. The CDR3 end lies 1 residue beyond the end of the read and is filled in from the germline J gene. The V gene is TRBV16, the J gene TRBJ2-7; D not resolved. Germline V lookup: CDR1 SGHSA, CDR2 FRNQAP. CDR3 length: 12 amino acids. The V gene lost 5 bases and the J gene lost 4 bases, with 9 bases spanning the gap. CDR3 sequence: CASSPDKYEQYF. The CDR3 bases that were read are TGTGCAAGCAGCCCAGACAAATATGAACAGTAC.

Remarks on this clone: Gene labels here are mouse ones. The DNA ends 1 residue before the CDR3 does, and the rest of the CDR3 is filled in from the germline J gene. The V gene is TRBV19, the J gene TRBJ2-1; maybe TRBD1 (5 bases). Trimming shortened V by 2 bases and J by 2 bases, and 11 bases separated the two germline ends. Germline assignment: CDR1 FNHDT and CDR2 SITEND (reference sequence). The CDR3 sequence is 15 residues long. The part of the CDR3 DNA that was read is TGTGCCAGCAGTATGGACGGACAATACTATGCTGAGCAGTTC. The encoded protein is CASSMDGQYYAEQF. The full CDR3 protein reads CASSMDGQYYAEQFF.

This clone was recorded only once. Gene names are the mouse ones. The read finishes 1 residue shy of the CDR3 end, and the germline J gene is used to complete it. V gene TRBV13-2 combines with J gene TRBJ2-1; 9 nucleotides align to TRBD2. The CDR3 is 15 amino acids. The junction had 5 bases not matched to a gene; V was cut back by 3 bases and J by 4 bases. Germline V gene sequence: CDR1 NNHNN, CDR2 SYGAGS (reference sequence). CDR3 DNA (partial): TGTGCCAGCGGTGGGCGACTGGGGGCGTATGCTGAGCAGTTC. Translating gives CASGGRLGAYAEQF. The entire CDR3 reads CASGGRLGAYAEQFF.